This TCR beta chain was found in a study of T-cell memory formation after mild COVID-19. As for the study in general: Clusters of TCRs were largely donor specific.

This clonotype occurred a few times. Each CDR3 protein gets one entry after TCRdb re-called the 5' RACE reads with MiXCR. Of approximately 440,000 distinct CDR3 sequences listed, over 15% are singletons. This CDR3 spans 13 amino acids. V lost 5 bases to trimming and J lost 4 bases, with 10 bases between them. Germline CDR1 reads SGHVS; CDR2 reads FNYEAQ. Sequenced: PBMCs or a T cell subset sorted from them (not recorded which). The clonotype originates from an adult woman who had mild COVID-19 (a few samples of this study predate the infection). Cell type and time point are not known. J is TRBJ2-3 and V is TRBV7-6, with a weak D call TRBD2 (5 bases). In nucleotides, the CDR3 is TGTGCCAGCAGCCCTGGACTCTCAGATACGCAGTATTTT. This translates into CASSPGLSDTQYF.